This TCR beta chain emerged from a study of cytomegalovirus exposure and HLA in healthy donors. Germline V lookup: CDR1 SGHRS, CDR2 YFSETQ. This CDR3 comprises 13 residues. Trimming took 8 bases from V and 2 from J, leaving 13 bases between them. Clones were sequenced by immunoSEQ multiplex PCR, and TCRdb holds only the in-frame ones, with some missing. The sample has about 170,000 clones, around nine tenths seen once. Sequencing used PBMCs. The chain carries TRBV5-1 and TRBJ1-1; possible D gene TRBD1, 6 bases. The origin of this receptor is a woman in her 30s in good health and CMV-seronegative. CDR3 residues: CASSDSYNTEAFF. Here the CDR3 DNA reads TGCGCCAGTTCGGACAGTTATAACACTGAAGCTTTCTTT.